The present entry profiles one T cell receptor (beta chain) with its context. V lost 4 bases and J lost 6, with 18 bases in between. Looked up from germline, CDR1 is MNHEY and CDR2 is SVGAGI. This CDR3 is built from 15 residues. The data belong to a study of CD8 T cells in Susac syndrome. The overall study: Each patient with Susac syndrome, at the time of blood draw, was therapy-naive, on corticosteroids, or on intravenous immunoglobulin alone.

Patients having Susac syndrome satisfied recently defined diagnostic criteria for definite or probable disease. TEMRA cells were FACS-enriched, while CD8+ and CD4+ T cells were negatively isolated. The authors reverse transcribed roughly 0.5 to 1 ug RNA with random hexamers. The immunoSEQ assay covered 54 Vbeta and 13 Jbeta segments for CDR3. TCRdb processed the immunoSEQ multiplex PCR reads anew with MiXCR; each CDR3 protein has one entry. Seen here are 140,000 to 150,000 distinct CDR3 sequences, approximately 96% observed once, and the top ten hold about 0.08%. Sequenced sample: CD4+ T cells from PBMCs. The chain links TRBV6-5 to TRBJ1-1; possible D gene TRBD1, 6 bases. This receptor was identified in a human donor with Susac syndrome. The CDR3: CASSFRLPKGAEAFF. The CDR3 coding sequence is TGTGCCAGCAGTTTCAGACTCCCGAAGGGGGCTGAAGCTTTCTTT.